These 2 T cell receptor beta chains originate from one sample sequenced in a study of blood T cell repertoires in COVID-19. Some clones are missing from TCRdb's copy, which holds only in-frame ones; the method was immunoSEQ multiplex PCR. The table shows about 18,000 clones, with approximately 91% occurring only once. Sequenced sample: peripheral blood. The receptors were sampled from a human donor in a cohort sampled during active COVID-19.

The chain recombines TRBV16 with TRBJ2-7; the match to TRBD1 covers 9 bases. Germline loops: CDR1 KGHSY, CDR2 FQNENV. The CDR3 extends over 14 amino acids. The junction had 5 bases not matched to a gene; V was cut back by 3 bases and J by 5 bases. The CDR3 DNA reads TGTGCCAGCAGCCACGGGACAGGGCTGGACGAGCAGTACTTC. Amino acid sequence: CASSHGTGLDEQYF. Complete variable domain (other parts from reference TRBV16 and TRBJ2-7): GEEVAQTPKHLVRGEGQKAKLYCAPIKGHSYVFWYQQVLKNEFKFLISFQNENVFDETGMPKERFSAKCLPNSPCSLEIQATKLEDSAVYFCASSHGTGLDEQYFGPGTRLTVT.

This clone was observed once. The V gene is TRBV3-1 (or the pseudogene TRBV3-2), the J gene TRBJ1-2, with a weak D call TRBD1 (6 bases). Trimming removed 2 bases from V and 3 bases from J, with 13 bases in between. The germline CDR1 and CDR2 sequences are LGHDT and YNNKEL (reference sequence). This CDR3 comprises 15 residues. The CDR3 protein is CASSQQTGTDYGYTF. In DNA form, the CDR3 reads TGTGCCAGCAGCCAACAGACAGGCACTGACTATGGCTACACCTTC.